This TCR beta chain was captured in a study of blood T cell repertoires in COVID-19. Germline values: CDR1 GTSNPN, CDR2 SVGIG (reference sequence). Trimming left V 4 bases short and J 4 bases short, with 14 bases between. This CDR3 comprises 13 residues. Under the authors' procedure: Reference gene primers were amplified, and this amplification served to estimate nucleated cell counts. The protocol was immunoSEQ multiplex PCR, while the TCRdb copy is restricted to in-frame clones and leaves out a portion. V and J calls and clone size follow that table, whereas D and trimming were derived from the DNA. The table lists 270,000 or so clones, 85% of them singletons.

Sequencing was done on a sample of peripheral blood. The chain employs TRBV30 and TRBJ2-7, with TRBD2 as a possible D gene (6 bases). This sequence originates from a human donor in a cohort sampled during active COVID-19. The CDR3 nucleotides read TGTGCCTGGATCCCGGGAGTCGGATACGAGCAGTACTTC. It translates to CAWIPGVGYEQYF.